The present TCR beta chain was sequenced within a study of T cell clones after liver transplantation. Trimming shortened V by 3 bases and J by 3 bases, and 12 bases separated the two germline ends. The CDR3 extends over 15 amino acids. The germline gives CDR1 GTSNPN, CDR2 SVGIG (reference sequence). Generated by immunoSEQ multiplex PCR, the TCRdb table keeps only in-frame clones and is missing some. Among around 110,000 clones, 90% were seen once, and the ten largest hold 0.83%. This material consisted of CD4+ T cells from blood, taken 12 months after liver transplant. The chain carries TRBV30 and TRBJ2-6; maybe TRBD2 (5 bases). This clonotype was obtained from a human patient who received a liver transplant. Some T cells may possibly be graft donor cells. The CDR3 nucleotides read TGTGCCTGGAGCGTTCGAGGGTATGGGGCCAACGTCCTGACTTTC. It is translated as CAWSVRGYGANVLTF.